This T cell receptor beta chain was retrieved from a study of blood T cell repertoires in COVID-19. Turning to the study itself: The origin of the acute and convalescent COVID-19 samples was the United States, Italy and Spain.

Germline V lookup: CDR1 KGHSH, CDR2 LQKENI. The V end was cut by 10 bases, the J end by 0 bases, with 12 bases between. The CDR3 is 13 residues long. Categorization into cohorts depended on clinical history that participants reported. TCRdb keeps only in-frame clones here, not all; method: immunoSEQ multiplex PCR. The sample shows about 400,000 clones, under 90% of them seen only once. V is TRBV18 and J is TRBJ1-1, with D possibly TRBD1 on 5 matching bases. Input material: PBMCs or T cells enriched from blood (not recorded which). The receptor's source is a woman aged 25 to 45 who had recovered from COVID-19. The CDR3 reads CATTDSMNTEAFF. The CDR3 DNA reads TGTGCCACCACCGACAGCATGAACACTGAAGCTTTCTTT.